The 27 T cell receptor beta chains presented below share a single source sample, sequenced in a study of blood T cell repertoires in COVID-19. Generated by immunoSEQ multiplex PCR, the TCRdb table keeps only in-frame clones and is missing some. The sample contains some 170,000 clones, around 76% of which appear only once. The material sequenced was peripheral blood. These TCRs come from a woman in her sixties or seventies with acute or convalescent COVID-19.

J is TRBJ1-6 and V is TRBV5-6, with D possibly matching TRBD1 (5 bases). The V end was cut by 0 bases, the J end by 9 bases, with 19 bases between. This CDR3 region has 17 residues. Germline V gives CDR1 SGHDT, CDR2 YYEEEE. The CDR3 region has the DNA TGTGCCAGCAGCTTGGAGTGGGGTCGCGGGGGTACTTCACCCCTCCACTTT. Encoded protein: CASSLEWGRGGTSPLHF. Together with reference TRBV5-6 and TRBJ1-6, the CDR3 gives the full variable domain: DAGVTQSPTHLIKTRGQQVTLRCSPKSGHDTVSWYQQALGQGPQFIFQYYEEEERQRGNFPDRFSGHQFPNYSSELNVNALLLGDSALYLCASSLEWGRGGTSPLHFGNGTRLTVT.

The rearrangement joins TRBV30 to TRBJ1-1, with D possibly TRBD1 on 5 matching bases. CDR3 length: 13 residues. Germline-derived CDR1 and CDR2 are GTSNPN and SVGIG (reference sequence). Trimming removed 2 bases from V and 2 bases from J, with 9 bases in between. DNA for the CDR3: TGTGCCTGGAGTTGGACACCAAACACTGAAGCTTTCTTT. This codes for CAWSWTPNTEAFF.

V usage is TRBV12-3 or TRBV12-4 and J usage is TRBJ2-3; possibly TRBD1 for D (6 bases). The CDR3 spans 11 residues. The ends were cut back, 3 bases at V and 13 bases at J, with 11 bases in the middle. This CDR3 reads CASSFGTPEYF. CDR3 DNA: TGTGCCAGCAGTTTTGGGACACCTGAGTATTTT.

With respect to this clone: This same CDR3 is encoded by further DNA sequences in the sample. V and J are TRBV30 and TRBJ1-1, with no clear D. Germline V gene sequence: CDR1 GTSNPN, CDR2 SVGIG (reference sequence). The CDR3 is 14 amino acids. The V end was cut by 2 bases, the J end by 4 bases, with 14 bases between. In nucleotides, the CDR3 is TGTGCCTGGAGTCCCTCCGGTGCGGGCACTGAAGCTTTCTTT. Its translation: CAWSPSGAGTEAFF.

This rearrangement joins TRBV4-1 to TRBJ2-7, with 9 bases matching TRBD2. With 0 bases clipped from V and 3 bases from J, the junction kept 0 bases outside the gene matches. The CDR3 totals 14 residues. From germline, CDR1 is MGHRA and CDR2 YSYEKL. The CDR3 region is CASSQELAGYEQYF. In DNA, the CDR3 is TGCGCCAGCAGCCAAGAACTAGCGGGCTACGAGCAGTACTTC.

The chain is built from TRBV28 and TRBJ1-5, with D tentatively TRBD1 (6 bases). CDR1 is MDHEN and CDR2 is SYDVKM in the germline V gene. This CDR3 has 17 residues. V was cut by 5 bases and J by 0 bases, with 17 bases left in between. CDR3 residues: CASSAHSGTPSNQPQHF. The CDR3, as DNA: TGTGCCAGCAGTGCCCATTCCGGGACACCTAGCAATCAGCCCCAGCATTTT.

The J gene is TRBJ2-4, the V gene TRBV9; the match to TRBD1 covers 8 bases. The germline gives CDR1 SGDLS, CDR2 YYNGEE. The CDR3 covers 16 residues. V gave up 3 bases and J gave up 6 bases; unmatched junction bases: 11. The CDR3 is CASSAGQGWAGNIQYF. In DNA form, the CDR3 reads TGTGCCAGCAGCGCCGGACAGGGTTGGGCAGGAAACATTCAGTACTTC. The whole variable domain, filled in from reference TRBV9 and TRBJ2-4, reads DSGVTQTPKHLITATGQRVTLRCSPRSGDLSVYWYQQSLDQGLQFLIQYYNGEERAKGNILERFSAQQFPDLHSELNLSSLELGDSALYFCASSAGQGWAGNIQYFGAGTRLSVL.

The rearrangement joins TRBV6-1 to TRBJ2-2; TRBD2 agrees at 11 bases. Trimming cost V 3 bases and J 1 base; bases outside gene matches: 10. Germline V gene sequence: CDR1 MNHNS, CDR2 SASEGT. This CDR3 is built from 19 residues. CDR3 bases: TGTGCCAGCAGTGAGGGGTTAGCGGGAGGGTCCAAGAACACCGGGGAGCTGTTTTTT. Translation gives CASSEGLAGGSKNTGELFF.

This sequence joins TRBV5-1 and TRBJ1-2; TRBD1 matches 8 bases. Germline lookup yields CDR1 SGHRS and CDR2 YFSETQ. V lost 5 bases to trimming and J lost 6 bases; unmatched junction nucleotides: 6. The CDR3 spans 13 residues. The CDR3 DNA reads as TGCGCCAGCAGTCCCAGGGGGCCTAATGGCTACACCTTC. This codes for CASSPRGPNGYTF.

The chain carries TRBV6-4 and TRBJ2-1, with 8 bases lining up with TRBD1. The germline V gene encodes CDR1 MRHNA and CDR2 SNTAGT. Trimming cost V 3 bases and J 9 bases; bases outside gene matches: 10. The CDR3 has 15 amino acids. The CDR3 region has the DNA TGTGCCAGCAGTGAGGGCAGGGGGCTTCAGAGTGAGCAGTTCTTC. Translation gives CASSEGRGLQSEQFF.

The chain has TRBV5-3 and TRBJ2-7, with TRBD1 matching 9 bases. TRBV5-3 is treated as an ORF (open reading frame) with a function not yet certain. With V trimmed by 2 bases and J by 6 bases, 12 bases remained unmatched. The CDR3 totals 16 residues. The CDR3, as DNA: TGTGCCAGAAGCTTTATACCGGGACAGGGAGCTGGCGAGCAGTACTTC. It is translated as CARSFIPGQGAGEQYF.

This chain joins TRBV11-2 and TRBJ1-1; a possible D gene is TRBD1 (5 bases). The ends were cut back, 4 bases at V and 10 bases at J, with 13 bases in the middle. Per the germline V gene, CDR1 is SGHAT and CDR2 is FQNNGV. The CDR3 is 12 residues long. In DNA form, the CDR3 reads TGTGCCAGCAGCTCCGGGGGTTTCGGAGCTTTCTTT. Translating gives CASSSGGFGAFF.

The rearrangement uses TRBV6-5 and TRBJ2-1, with 8 bases fitting TRBD2. Trimming removed 7 bases from V and 0 bases from J; junction bases left unmatched: 5. Germline V gene data show CDR1 as MNHEY and CDR2 as SVGAGI. CDR3 length: 15 amino acids. This CDR3 is CASTPGTSSYNEQFF. The CDR3 DNA sequence: TGTGCCAGCACCCCCGGGACTAGCTCCTACAATGAGCAGTTCTTC.

The rearrangement uses TRBV27 and TRBJ2-4; TRBD1 might be the D (5 bases). Trimming pared 0 bases from V and 8 bases from J, leaving 14 bases between. The CDR3 is made up of 15 amino acids. Germline CDR1 and CDR2: MNHEY and SMNVEV (reference sequence). The CDR3 nucleotides are TGTGCCAGCAGTTTATCGTGGCAGAGCAGGGACATTCAGTACTTC. Protein: CASSLSWQSRDIQYF.

This clone has only one observation. The genes are TRBV28 and TRBJ2-3; unclear D gene. Trimming removed 3 bases from V and 1 base from J, with 8 bases in between. Per germline, CDR1 MDHEN and CDR2 SYDVKM. This CDR3 has 14 residues. The CDR3 DNA sequence: TGTGCCAGCAGTTTTAGCTCAGGCACAGATACGCAGTATTTT. Its protein is CASSFSSGTDTQYF.

V gene TRBV30 combines with J gene TRBJ2-3, with 12 bases aligning to TRBD2. Germline loops: CDR1 GTSNPN, CDR2 SVGIG (reference sequence). Trimming at V came to 0 bases and at J to 4 bases, leaving 5 bases not matched to a gene. This CDR3 has 16 residues. Here the CDR3 DNA reads TGTGCCTGGAGTGTGGGTCTAGCGGGGGGGCCAGATACGCAGTATTTT. Protein sequence: CAWSVGLAGGPDTQYF.

V usage is TRBV7-2 and J usage is TRBJ2-5; 8 bases are a match to TRBD2. The CDR3 is 14 amino acids. J gave up 5 bases and V 6 bases, and 8 bases lay outside the gene matches. Germline V gene sequence: CDR1 SGHTA, CDR2 FQGNSA. CDR3 sequence: CASSNGLAAETQYF. The CDR3 DNA reads TGTGCCAGCAGTAACGGACTAGCCGCGGAGACCCAGTACTTC.

V gene TRBV7-6 combines with J gene TRBJ2-1; the D is unclear. Germline V lookup: CDR1 SGHVS, CDR2 FNYEAQ. The CDR3 is made up of 16 amino acids. V lost 1 base and J lost 1, with 11 bases in between. The CDR3 bases are TGTGCCAGCAGCTTAGGGGTTCAGGTATCCTACAATGAGCAGTTCTTC. This codes for CASSLGVQVSYNEQFF.

This rearrangement joins TRBV28 to TRBJ1-5; TRBD1 might be the D (5 bases). Germline V gene sequence: CDR1 MDHEN, CDR2 SYDVKM. V was shortened by 5 bases and J by 2 bases, with 10 bases between the two germline ends. The CDR3 covers 14 residues. The CDR3 sequence is CASSPGVGNQPQHF. The CDR3 DNA reads TGTGCCAGCAGTCCGGGGGTCGGCAATCAGCCCCAGCATTTT.

J is TRBJ2-7 and V is TRBV30; 8 nucleotides line up with TRBD1. Germline V CDR1 and CDR2: GTSNPN, SVGIG (reference sequence). Trimming at V came to 5 bases and at J to 4 bases, leaving 4 bases not matched to a gene. This CDR3 region has 12 residues. CDR3 nucleotide sequence: TGTGCCTGGGCAGGGGGCCCATACGAGCAGTACTTC. Its protein is CAWAGGPYEQYF.

This clone was counted a single time. V is TRBV27 and J is TRBJ1-6; D possibly corresponds to TRBD1 (6 bases). CDR1 MNHEY and CDR2 SMNVEV come from the germline V gene (reference sequence). The V end was cut by 1 base, the J end by 5 bases, with 15 bases between. CDR3 length: 17 residues. The CDR3 loop reads CASSLFGSGTNNSPLHF. CDR3 in DNA: TGTGCCAGCAGTTTATTTGGGTCAGGGACAAATAATTCACCCCTCCACTTT.

V is TRBV3-1 (or the pseudogene TRBV3-2) and J is TRBJ2-3; 7 bases are shared with TRBD1. This CDR3 comprises 18 residues. Germline V gene data show CDR1 as LGHDT and CDR2 as YNNKEL (reference sequence). V dropped 1 base and J dropped 4; count of bases not matched to a gene: 14. The DNA of the CDR3 is TGTGCCAGCAGCCAAGCGGTCAACAGGGGTGGACAGTCAGATACGCAGTATTTT. Translated, it gives CASSQAVNRGGQSDTQYF.

J is TRBJ2-1 and V is TRBV12-5; 9 nucleotides align to TRBD1. CDR1 LGHNT and CDR2 FRNRAP come from the germline V gene. The CDR3 length is 18 residues. The V and J ends lost 3 bases and 1 base, in that order; junction bases with no gene match: 10. CDR3 sequence: CASGFNGDRDYSYNEQFF. The CDR3 region has the DNA TGTGCTAGTGGTTTTAATGGGGACAGGGATTATTCCTACAATGAGCAGTTCTTC. Variable domain in full (rest from reference TRBV12-5 and TRBJ2-1): DARVTQTPRHKVTEMGQEVTMRCQPILGHNTVFWYRQTMMQGLELLAYFRNRAPLDDSGMPKDRFSAEMPDATLATLKIQPSEPRDSAVYFCASGFNGDRDYSYNEQFFGPGTRLTVL.

The rearrangement uses TRBV30 and TRBJ1-2; 8 positions agree with TRBD1. This CDR3 spans 12 amino acids. J was trimmed by 2 bases and V by 8 bases; bases with no gene match: 4. Germline loops: CDR1 GTSNPN, CDR2 SVGIG (reference sequence). CDR3 in amino acids: CALTGVNYGYTF. The CDR3 nucleotides are TGTGCCCTGACAGGGGTCAACTATGGCTACACCTTC. The full variable domain, its missing parts supplied by reference TRBV30 and TRBJ1-2, is SQTIHQWPATLVQPVGSPLSLECTVEGTSNPNLYWYRQAAGRGLQLLFYSVGIGQISSEVPQNLSASRPQDRQFILSSKKLLLSDSGFYLCALTGVNYGYTFGSGTRLTVV.

This rearrangement joins TRBV4-3 to TRBJ1-2; D not resolved. Germline assignment: CDR1 LGHNA and CDR2 YSLEER. The CDR3 totals 14 residues. Trimming shortened V by 1 base and J by 7 bases, and 13 bases separated the two germline ends. CDR3 protein: CASSQGQGRGGYTF. The CDR3 nucleotides are TGCGCCAGCAGCCAAGGACAAGGGAGAGGTGGCTACACCTTC.

The gene calls are TRBV20-1 and TRBJ2-7, with 10 bases fitting TRBD1. The J segment lost 4 bases and the V segment lost 3 bases, leaving 3 bases of the junction unmatched. The V gene's germline CDR1 is DFQATT and CDR2 SNEGSKA (reference sequence). This CDR3 region has 13 residues. CDR3: CSASRGQGYEQYF. The DNA for the CDR3 is TGCAGTGCTAGTAGGGGACAGGGGTACGAGCAGTACTTC.

The V gene is TRBV6-5, the J gene TRBJ2-2; 8 nucleotides align to TRBD1. The V segment lost 5 bases and the J segment 6 bases; nucleotides outside the gene matches: 8. The CDR3 is made up of 15 amino acids. CDR1 and CDR2 (germline): MNHEY, SVGAGI. CDR3 in DNA: TGTGCCAGCAGTCCAGGGGGCGCCCCCGCCGGGGAGCTGTTTTTT. Translation: CASSPGGAPAGELFF.